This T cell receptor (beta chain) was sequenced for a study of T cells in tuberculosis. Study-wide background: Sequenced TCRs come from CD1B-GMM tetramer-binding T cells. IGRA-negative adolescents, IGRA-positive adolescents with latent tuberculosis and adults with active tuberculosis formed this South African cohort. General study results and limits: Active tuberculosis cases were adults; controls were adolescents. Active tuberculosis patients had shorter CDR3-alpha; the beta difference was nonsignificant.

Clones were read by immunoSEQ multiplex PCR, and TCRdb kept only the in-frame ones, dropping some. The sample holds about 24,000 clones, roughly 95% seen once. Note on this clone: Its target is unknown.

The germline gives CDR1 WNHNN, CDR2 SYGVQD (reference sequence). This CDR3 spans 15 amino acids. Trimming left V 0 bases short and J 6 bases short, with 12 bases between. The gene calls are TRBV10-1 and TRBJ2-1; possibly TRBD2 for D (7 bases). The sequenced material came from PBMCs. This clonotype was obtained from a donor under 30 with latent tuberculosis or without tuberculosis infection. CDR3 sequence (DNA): TGCGCCAGCAGTGAGTCGACTCGGGGGGCCAATGAGCAGTTCTTC. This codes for CASSESTRGANEQFF.